The source of this TCR beta chain is a study of cytomegalovirus exposure and HLA in healthy donors. Overall study: A preliminary data release comprised around 85 million unique TCRs obtained from HLA-typed donors.

Deletions cut 7 bases from V and 4 bases from J, with 13 bases between. The CDR3 contains 13 residues. CDR1 MNHNS and CDR2 SASEGT come from the germline V gene. As for this clone: The antigen is unknown.

In the PCR, 60 Vbeta and 13 Jbeta primers were used. Produced via immunoSEQ multiplex PCR; TCRdb's table is partial and in-frame only. The repertoire includes more than 90,000 clones, about 75% of them detected once, and around 7% sits in the top ten. Study-wide results and caveats: On later analysis, the bulk of CMV-associated TCR beta chains appeared to be HLA-restricted.

The sequenced sample consisted of PBMCs. The chain carries TRBV6-1 and TRBJ2-5, with D possibly being TRBD1 (5 bases). This clonotype was sampled from a man aged 35 to 55 in good health and CMV-seropositive. This CDR3 is CASMSRVAETQYF. The CDR3 bases are TGTGCCAGCATGAGCAGGGTCGCAGAGACCCAGTACTTC.